These T cell receptor beta chains were read from a single sample in a study of shared clonotypes between healthy human individuals. Libraries were prepared by immunoSEQ multiplex PCR; TCRdb keeps only in-frame clonotypes and omits some of them. The table includes around 1 million clones, approximately 76% detected once. The sequenced sample consisted of memory CD4+ T cells sorted from blood. Source of these receptors: a man aged 18-30 years in good health. CDR3s leave out the opening cysteine and the closing phenylalanine or tryptophan. A D gene is named only where the DNA matches it firmly.

v_gene | d_gene | CDR3aa
TRBV20-1 | . | SARETGGYT
TRBV28 | . | ASSYPGLIYGYT
TRBV29-1 | . | SATLQGESNQPQH
TRBV10-3 | TRBD1 | AISGRGTEAF
TRBV5-4 | TRBD1 | ASSLLTGQGTGELF
TRBV7-2 | . | ASSLENRAYEQY
TRBV11-2 | . | ASSSGGVGEQY
TRBV5-4 | . | ASSLVGSYEQY
TRBV5-6 | . | ASSLEYTGELF
TRBV7-9 | . | ASSLGGGEQF
TRBV11-2 | . | ASSSEYRDRNSPLH
TRBV2 | TRBD1 | ASSDGTGIYEQY
TRBV5-8 | . | ASSVYGTARTGELF
TRBV5-1 | . | ASRDPGGVEDEQY
TRBV12-2 | . | ASRSHRGTCEQY
TRBV9 | TRBD1 | ASSVEGGPYEQY
TRBV7-8 | . | ASSFSDNQPQH
TRBV6-1 | . | ASTAMPQAGGYT
TRBV19 | . | ASSNQGNNQPQH
TRBV7-9 | . | ASSDNSYTQY
TRBV5-1 | . | ASSLGAGVKETQY
TRBV2 | TRBD1 | ASSAGQGPYEQY
TRBV7-2 | TRBD2 | ASRGGRSSYEQY
TRBV5-8 | . | ASNKEDGTYEQY
TRBV2 | TRBD2 | ATASGKETQY
TRBV25-1 | TRBD1 | ASSGQGNTGELF
TRBV27 | . | ASSLKVSGANVLT
TRBV18 | . | ASSPSVTAHEQY
TRBV5-1 | TRBD1 | ASSGGQAPNEKLF
TRBV5-1 | . | ASSWDDYEQY
TRBV10-3 | . | AISDSGAWGSPLH
TRBV2 | . | ASSDRELYGYT
TRBV10-3 | TRBD1 | AIRGTQGAQVGTQY
TRBV7-9 | . | ASSLALNSGYT
TRBV30 | TRBD1 | AWSVKQGRAEKLF
TRBV6-1 | . | ASSESLRSEQY
TRBV15 | . | ATSRGSFVGANVLT
TRBV9 | . | ASSVGQGHGYT
TRBV5-1 | . | ASSLGVGTYQPQH
TRBV5-1 | TRBD2 | ARFTVAGSDNEQF
TRBV27 | . | ASSPTGLPKGYT
TRBV18 | . | ASSPGDGNTIY
TRBV7-2 | TRBD1 | ASSLLRGQPYEQC
TRBV5-1 | . | ASRDSAGEITEAF
TRBV5-4 | . | ASNPGRASNTEAF
TRBV9 | TRBD1 | ASSVGTGRSGAETQY
TRBV7-8 | . | ASSPRVVNTEAF
TRBV14 | . | ASSQGLGRGETQY
TRBV28 | . | ASSLGGLEAF
TRBV5-1 | . | ASSLSGRSPNYGYT
TRBV6-5 | TRBD1 | ASSYRQGATEAF
TRBV4-1 | . | ASSQDYSPPNTGELF
TRBV5-5 | . | ASSLNAYGYT